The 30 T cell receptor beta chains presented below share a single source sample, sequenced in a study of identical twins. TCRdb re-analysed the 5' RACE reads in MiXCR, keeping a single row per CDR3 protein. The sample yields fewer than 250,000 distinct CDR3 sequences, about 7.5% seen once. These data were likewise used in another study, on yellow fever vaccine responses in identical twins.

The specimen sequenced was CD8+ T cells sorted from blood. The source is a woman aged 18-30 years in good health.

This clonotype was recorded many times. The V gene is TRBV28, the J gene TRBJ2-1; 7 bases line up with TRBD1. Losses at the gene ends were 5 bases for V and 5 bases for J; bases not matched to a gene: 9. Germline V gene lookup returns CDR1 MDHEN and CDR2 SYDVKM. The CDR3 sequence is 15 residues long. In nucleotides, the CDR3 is TGTGCCAGCAGTCGAACCCAGGGGGTAGACAATGAGCAGTTCTTC. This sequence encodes CASSRTQGVDNEQFF. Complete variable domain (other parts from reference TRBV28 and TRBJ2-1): DVKVTQSSRYLVKRTGEKVFLECVQDMDHENMFWYRQDPGLGLRLIYFSYDVKMKEKGDIPEGYSVSREKKERFSLILESASTNQTSMYLCASSRTQGVDNEQFFGPGTRLTVL.

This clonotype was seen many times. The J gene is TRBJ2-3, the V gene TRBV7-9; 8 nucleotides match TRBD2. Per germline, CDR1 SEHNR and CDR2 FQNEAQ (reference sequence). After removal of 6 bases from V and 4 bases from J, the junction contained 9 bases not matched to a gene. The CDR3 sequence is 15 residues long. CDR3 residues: CASSYPSGSSDTQYF. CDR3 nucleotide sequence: TGTGCCAGCAGTTATCCGAGCGGGAGCTCAGATACGCAGTATTTT.

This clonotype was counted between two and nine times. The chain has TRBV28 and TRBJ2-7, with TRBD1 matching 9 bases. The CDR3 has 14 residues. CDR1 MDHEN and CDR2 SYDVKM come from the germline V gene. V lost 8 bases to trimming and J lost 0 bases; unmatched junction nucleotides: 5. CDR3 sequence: CASQDRGFSYEQYF. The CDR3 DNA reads TGTGCCAGCCAGGACAGGGGATTCTCCTACGAGCAGTACTTC.

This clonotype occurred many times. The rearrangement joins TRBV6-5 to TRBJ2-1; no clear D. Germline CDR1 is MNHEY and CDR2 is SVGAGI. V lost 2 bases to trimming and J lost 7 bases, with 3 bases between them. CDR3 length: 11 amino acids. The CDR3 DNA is TGTGCCAGCAGTTACGGTAATGAGCAGTTCTTC. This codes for CASSYGNEQFF.

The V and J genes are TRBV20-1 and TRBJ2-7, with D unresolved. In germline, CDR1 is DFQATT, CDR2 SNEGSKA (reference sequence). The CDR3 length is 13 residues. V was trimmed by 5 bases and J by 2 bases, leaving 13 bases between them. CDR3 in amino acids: CSARYDVTYEQYV. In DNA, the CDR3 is TGCAGTGCTCGCTACGACGTAACCTACGAGCAGTACGTC.

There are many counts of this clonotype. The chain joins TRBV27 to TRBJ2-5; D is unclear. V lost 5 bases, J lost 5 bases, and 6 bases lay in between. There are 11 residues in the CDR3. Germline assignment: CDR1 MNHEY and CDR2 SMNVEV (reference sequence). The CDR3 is CASSTSETQYF. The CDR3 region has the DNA TGTGCCAGCAGTACCTCGGAGACCCAGTACTTC.

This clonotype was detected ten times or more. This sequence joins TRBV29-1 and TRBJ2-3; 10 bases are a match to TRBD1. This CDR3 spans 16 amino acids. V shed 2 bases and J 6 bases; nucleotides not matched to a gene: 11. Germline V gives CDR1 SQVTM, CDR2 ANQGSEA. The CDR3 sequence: CSVEQDGTGDRDTQYF. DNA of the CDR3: TGCAGCGTTGAACAGGACGGGACAGGGGATCGGGATACGCAGTATTTT.

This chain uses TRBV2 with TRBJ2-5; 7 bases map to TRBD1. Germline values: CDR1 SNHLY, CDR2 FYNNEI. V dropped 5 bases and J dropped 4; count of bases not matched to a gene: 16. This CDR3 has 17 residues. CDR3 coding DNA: TGTGCCAGCAGTCCGGCCTACGGACAGGACCCGCGAGAGACCCAGTACTTC. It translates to CASSPAYGQDPRETQYF.

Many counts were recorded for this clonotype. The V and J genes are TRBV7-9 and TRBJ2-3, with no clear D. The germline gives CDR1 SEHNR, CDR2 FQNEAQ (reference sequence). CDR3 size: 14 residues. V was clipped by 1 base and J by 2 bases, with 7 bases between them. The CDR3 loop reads CASSLEVSTDTQYF. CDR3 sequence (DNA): TGTGCCAGCAGCTTAGAGGTCTCCACAGATACGCAGTATTTT.

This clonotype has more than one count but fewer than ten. This CDR3 is CATSPGTDEQFF. The CDR3 region has the DNA TGTGCCACCAGCCCCGGGACGGATGAGCAGTTCTTC. The rearrangement links TRBV15 to TRBJ2-1; D is perhaps TRBD1 or TRBD2 (5 bases each). V lost 5 bases to trimming and J lost 8 bases, with 10 bases between them. The germline V gene has CDR1 LNHNV and CDR2 YYDKDF (reference sequence). CDR3 length equals 12 residues.

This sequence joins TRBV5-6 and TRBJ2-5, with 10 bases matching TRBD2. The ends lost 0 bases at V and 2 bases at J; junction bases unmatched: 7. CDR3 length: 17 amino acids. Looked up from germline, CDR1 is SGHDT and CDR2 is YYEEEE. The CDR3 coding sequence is TGTGCCAGCAGCTTGGAGTTGTCTAGCGGGGGACAAGAGACCCAGTACTTC. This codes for CASSLELSSGGQETQYF.

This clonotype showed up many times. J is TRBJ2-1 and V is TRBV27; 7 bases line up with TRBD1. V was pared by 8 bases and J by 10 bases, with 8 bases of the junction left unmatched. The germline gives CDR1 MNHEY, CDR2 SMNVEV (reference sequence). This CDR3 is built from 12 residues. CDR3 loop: CASGKPGQEQFF. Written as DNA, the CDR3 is TGTGCCAGCGGCAAACCGGGACAGGAGCAGTTCTTC.

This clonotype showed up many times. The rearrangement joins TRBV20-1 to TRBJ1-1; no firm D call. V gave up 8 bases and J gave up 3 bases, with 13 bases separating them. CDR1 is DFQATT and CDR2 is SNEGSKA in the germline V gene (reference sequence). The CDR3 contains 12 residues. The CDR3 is CSPGTEDTEAFF. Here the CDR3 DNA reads TGCAGTCCAGGAACCGAGGACACTGAAGCTTTCTTT.

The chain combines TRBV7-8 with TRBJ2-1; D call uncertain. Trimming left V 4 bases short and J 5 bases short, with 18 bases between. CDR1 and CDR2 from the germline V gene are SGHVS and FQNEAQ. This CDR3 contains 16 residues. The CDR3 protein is CASSSLGVRSDNEQFF. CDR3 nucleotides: TGTGCCAGCAGCTCCCTTGGGGTAAGATCGGACAATGAGCAGTTCTTC.

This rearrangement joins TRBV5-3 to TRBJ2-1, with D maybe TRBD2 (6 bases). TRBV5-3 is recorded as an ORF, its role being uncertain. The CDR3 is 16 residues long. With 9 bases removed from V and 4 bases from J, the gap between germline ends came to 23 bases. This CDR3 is CAMGPGIRGMYNEQFF. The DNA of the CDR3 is TGTGCCATGGGCCCCGGGATTCGCGGGATGTACAATGAGCAGTTCTTC.

The CDR3 protein is CSARDETGVFLKANEKLFF. The CDR3, as DNA: TGCAGTGCTAGAGATGAGACAGGGGTCTTTTTAAAGGCGAATGAAAAACTGTTTTTT. V gene TRBV20-1 combines with J gene TRBJ1-4; 8 nucleotides line up with TRBD1. The germline gives CDR1 DFQATT, CDR2 SNEGSKA (reference sequence). V shed 0 bases, J shed 5 bases, and the junction held 17 bases outside the gene matches. The CDR3 length is 19 residues.

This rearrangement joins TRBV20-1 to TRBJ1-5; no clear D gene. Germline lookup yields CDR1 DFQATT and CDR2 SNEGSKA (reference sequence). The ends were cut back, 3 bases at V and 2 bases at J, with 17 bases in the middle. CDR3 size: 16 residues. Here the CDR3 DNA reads TGCAGTGCTAGGCCCGTGCCCAACGAGGGCAATCAGCCCCAGCATTTT. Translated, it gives CSARPVPNEGNQPQHF.

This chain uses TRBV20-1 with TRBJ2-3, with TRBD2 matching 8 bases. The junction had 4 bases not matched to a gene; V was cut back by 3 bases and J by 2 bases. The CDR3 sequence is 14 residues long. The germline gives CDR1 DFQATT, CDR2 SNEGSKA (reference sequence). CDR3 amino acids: CSASLGLVTDTQYF. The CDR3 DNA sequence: TGCAGTGCTAGTTTGGGACTAGTCACAGATACGCAGTATTTT.

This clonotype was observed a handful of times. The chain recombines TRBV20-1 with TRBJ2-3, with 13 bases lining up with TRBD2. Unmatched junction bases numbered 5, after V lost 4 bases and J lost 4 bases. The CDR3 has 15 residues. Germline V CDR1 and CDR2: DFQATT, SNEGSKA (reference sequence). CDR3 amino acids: CSAKDGTSGADTQYF. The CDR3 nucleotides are TGCAGTGCTAAGGACGGGACTAGCGGGGCAGATACGCAGTATTTT.

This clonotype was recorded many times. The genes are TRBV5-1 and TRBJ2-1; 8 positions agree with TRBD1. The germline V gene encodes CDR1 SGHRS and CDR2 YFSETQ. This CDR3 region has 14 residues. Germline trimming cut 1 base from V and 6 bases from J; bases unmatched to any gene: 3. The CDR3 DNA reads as TGCGCCAGCAGCTTGTTTACAGGGGGCAATGAGCAGTTCTTC. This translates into CASSLFTGGNEQFF.

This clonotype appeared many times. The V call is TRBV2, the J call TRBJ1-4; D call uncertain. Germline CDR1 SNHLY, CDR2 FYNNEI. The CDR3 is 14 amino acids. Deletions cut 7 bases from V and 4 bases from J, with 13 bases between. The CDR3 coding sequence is TGTGCCAGCACCACCGACGGATTTAATGAAAAACTGTTTTTT. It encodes CASTTDGFNEKLFF.

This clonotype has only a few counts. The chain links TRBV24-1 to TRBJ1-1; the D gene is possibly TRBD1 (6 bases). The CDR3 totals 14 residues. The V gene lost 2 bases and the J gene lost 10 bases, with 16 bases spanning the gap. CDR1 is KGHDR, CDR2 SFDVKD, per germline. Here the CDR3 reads CATSDSIDRRAAFF. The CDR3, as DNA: TGTGCCACCAGTGATTCCATCGACAGGAGGGCAGCTTTCTTT.

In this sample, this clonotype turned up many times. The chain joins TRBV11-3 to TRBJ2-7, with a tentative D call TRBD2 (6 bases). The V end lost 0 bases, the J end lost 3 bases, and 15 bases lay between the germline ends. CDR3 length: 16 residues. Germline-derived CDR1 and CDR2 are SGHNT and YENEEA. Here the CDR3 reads CASSLDLGTGFYEQYF. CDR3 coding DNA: TGTGCCAGCAGCTTAGATCTCGGGACTGGATTCTACGAGCAGTACTTC.

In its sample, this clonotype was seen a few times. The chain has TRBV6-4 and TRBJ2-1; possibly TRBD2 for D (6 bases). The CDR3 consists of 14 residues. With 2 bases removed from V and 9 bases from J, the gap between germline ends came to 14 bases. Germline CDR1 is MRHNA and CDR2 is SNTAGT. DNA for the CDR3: TGTGCCAGCAGTGACGGGACGGGAGTGACTGAGCAGTTCTTC. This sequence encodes CASSDGTGVTEQFF.

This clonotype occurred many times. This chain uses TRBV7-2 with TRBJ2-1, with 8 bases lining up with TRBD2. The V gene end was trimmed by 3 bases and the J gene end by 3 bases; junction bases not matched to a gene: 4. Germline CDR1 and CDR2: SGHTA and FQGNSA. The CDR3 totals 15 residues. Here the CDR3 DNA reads TGTGCCAGCAGCTTCGAGACTAGCGTCTACAATGAGCAGTTCTTC. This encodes CASSFETSVYNEQFF.

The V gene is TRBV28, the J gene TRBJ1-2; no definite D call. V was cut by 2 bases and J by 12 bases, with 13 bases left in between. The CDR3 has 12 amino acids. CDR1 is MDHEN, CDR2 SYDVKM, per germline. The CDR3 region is CASSLNPKFHTF. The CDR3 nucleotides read TGTGCCAGCAGTTTAAACCCGAAATTTCACACCTTC.

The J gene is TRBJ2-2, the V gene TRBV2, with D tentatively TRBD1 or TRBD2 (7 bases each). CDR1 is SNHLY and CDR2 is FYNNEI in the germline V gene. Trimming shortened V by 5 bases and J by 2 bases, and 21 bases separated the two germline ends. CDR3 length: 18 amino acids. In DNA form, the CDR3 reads TGTGCCAGCAGTTTCAGGGGGGGGTCGAGCCCTAACACCGGGGAGCTGTTTTTT. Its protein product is CASSFRGGSSPNTGELFF.

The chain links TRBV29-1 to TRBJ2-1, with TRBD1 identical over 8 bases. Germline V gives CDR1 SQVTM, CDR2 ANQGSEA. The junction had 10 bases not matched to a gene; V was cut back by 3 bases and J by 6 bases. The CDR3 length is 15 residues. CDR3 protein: CSVEEGDRSINEQFF. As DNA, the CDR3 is TGCAGCGTTGAGGAGGGGGACAGGTCGATCAATGAGCAGTTCTTC.

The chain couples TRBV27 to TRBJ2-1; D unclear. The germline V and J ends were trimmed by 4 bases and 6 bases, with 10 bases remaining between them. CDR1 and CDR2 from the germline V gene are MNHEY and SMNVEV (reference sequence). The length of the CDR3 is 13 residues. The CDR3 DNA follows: TGTGCCAGCAGTTCACCTAGAGGCAATGAGCAGTTCTTC. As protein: CASSSPRGNEQFF.

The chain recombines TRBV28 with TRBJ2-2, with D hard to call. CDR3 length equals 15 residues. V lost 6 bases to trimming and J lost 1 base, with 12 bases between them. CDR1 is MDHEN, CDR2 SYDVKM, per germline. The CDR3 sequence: CASRSSFKNTGELFF. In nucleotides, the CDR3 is TGTGCCAGCAGATCTAGTTTTAAGAACACCGGGGAGCTGTTTTTT.